Presented here are 21 T cell receptor beta chains from one specimen sequenced in a study of OX40 agonist ivuxolimab in advanced cancers. The data were produced by immunoSEQ multiplex PCR, yet TCRdb's version contains in-frame clones alone and is incomplete. The repertoire holds about 14,000 clones, with over 80% as singletons. The specimen comprised CD4+ or CD8+ T cells sorted from blood, sampled in a trial of the OX40 agonist ivuxolimab. The source is an adult with an advanced solid tumor such as melanoma, head and neck, liver or kidney cancer.

In DNA form, the CDR3 reads TGTGCCAGCAGGAAGACTGACTACGAGCAGTACTTC. Translation gives CASRKTDYEQYF. The chain has TRBV28 and TRBJ2-7; no firm D call. The CDR3 is 12 amino acids. CDR1 is MDHEN and CDR2 is SYDVKM in the germline V gene. Trimming pared 6 bases from V and 3 bases from J, leaving 9 bases between.

V gene TRBV27 combines with J gene TRBJ2-5; 8 nucleotides agree with TRBD2. The DNA end lines up better with TRBJ2-7; the J call may be wrong. Germline loops: CDR1 MNHEY, CDR2 SMNVEV (reference sequence). The CDR3 is made up of 15 amino acids. CDR3 bases: TGTGCCAGCAGTCCCCGGGGGGGCAGCTCCTACGAGCAGTACTTC. It translates to CASSPRGGSSYEQYF.

The DNA of the CDR3 is TGTGCCAGCAGCCGACAGGAGAACACTGAAGCTTTCTTT. Translated, it gives CASSRQENTEAFF. The chain links TRBV14 to TRBJ1-1; a possible D gene is TRBD1 (6 bases). CDR3 length: 13 residues. V gave up 4 bases and J gave up 1 base, with 7 bases separating them. Germline V CDR1 and CDR2: SGHDN, FVKESK.

The rearrangement joins TRBV25-1 to TRBJ2-7; D is uncertain. The germline V gene encodes CDR1 MGHDK and CDR2 SYGVNS. The V gene lost 10 bases and the J gene lost 6 bases, with 13 bases spanning the gap. The length of the CDR3 is 11 residues. DNA for the CDR3: TGTGCCACTGCCCTCGCCGCCGAGCAGTACTTC. Its translation: CATALAAEQYF.

V is TRBV5-4 and J is TRBJ2-7; D is unresolved. This CDR3 has 15 amino acids. V dropped 0 bases and J dropped 1 base, with 11 bases sitting between them. Germline lookup yields CDR1 SGHNT and CDR2 YYREEE (reference sequence). DNA of the CDR3: TGTGCCAGCAGCTTGGCCCCGACGGCGTCCTACGAGCAGTACTTC. It is translated as CASSLAPTASYEQYF.

In this sample, this clone turned up once. The chain uses TRBV9 and TRBJ2-1; D unresolved. Between the trimmed V and J ends, which lost 4 bases and 10 bases, there was a span of 24 bases. CDR3 size: 16 residues. Germline V CDR1 and CDR2: SGDLS, YYNGEE. The CDR3 DNA reads TGTGCCAGCAGCCCGACCGTCGCGAACAATCACTGCGAGCAGTTCTTC. Protein product: CASSPTVANNHCEQFF.

The chain carries TRBV5-8 and TRBJ2-5, with a possible D match to TRBD1 (6 bases). Germline V CDR1 and CDR2: SGHTS, YDEGEE. The germline V and J ends were trimmed by 0 bases and 2 bases, with 11 bases remaining between them. The CDR3 runs to 15 residues. The chain's CDR3 is CASSLGQEAQETQYF. The CDR3 nucleotides read TGTGCCAGCAGCTTGGGACAGGAGGCTCAAGAGACCCAGTACTTC.

J is TRBJ1-4 and V is TRBV27; no reliable D call. The CDR3 is 13 amino acids. The V gene lost 0 bases and the J gene lost 13 bases, with 12 bases spanning the gap. CDR1 and CDR2 (germline): MNHEY, SMNVEV (reference sequence). The CDR3 reads CASSLSPTLGLFF. The CDR3 region has the DNA TGTGCCAGCAGTTTATCCCCGACGTTGGGACTGTTTTTT.

The V gene is TRBV6-1, the J gene TRBJ2-7; D is undetermined. Germline CDR1 is MNHNS and CDR2 is SASEGT. The CDR3 sequence is 13 residues long. V was clipped by 0 bases and J by 5 bases, with 8 bases between them. In DNA form, the CDR3 reads TGTGCCAGCAGTGAAGCGCCCGAACACGAGCAGTACTTC. As protein: CASSEAPEHEQYF.

A single count supports this clone. This chain joins TRBV5-4 and TRBJ2-7; 9 bases fit TRBD2. CDR1 is SGHNT and CDR2 is YYREEE in the germline V gene (reference sequence). The CDR3 sequence is 13 residues long. V shed 3 bases, J shed 7 bases, and the junction held 5 bases outside the gene matches. This CDR3 is CASSSGLAGEQYF. As DNA, the CDR3 is TGTGCCAGCAGCTCGGGACTAGCCGGGGAGCAGTACTTC.

The chain's CDR3 is CASSPTSSGGYGETQYF. CDR3 coding DNA: TGTGCCAGCAGCCCAACTTCTAGCGGGGGGTATGGGGAGACCCAGTACTTC. V usage is TRBV7-8 and J usage is TRBJ2-5, with TRBD2 matching over 11 bases. The CDR3 extends over 17 amino acids. The ends lost 5 bases at V and 5 bases at J; junction bases unmatched: 13. Germline assignment: CDR1 SGHVS and CDR2 FQNEAQ. Full variable domain (missing parts from reference TRBV7-8 and TRBJ2-5): GAGVSQSPRYKVAKRGQDVALRCDPISGHVSLFWYQQALGQGPEFLTYFQNEAQLDKSGLPSDRFFAERPEGSVSTLKIQRTQQEDSAVYLCASSPTSSGGYGETQYFGPGTRLLVL.

This sequence joins TRBV5-1 and TRBJ1-4; possibly TRBD1 for D (5 bases). V lost 4 bases, J lost 4 bases, and 11 bases lay in between. The CDR3 is made up of 14 amino acids. The germline CDR1 and CDR2 sequences are SGHRS and YFSETQ. The CDR3 DNA reads as TGCGCCAGCAGCCCGGACACGAATAATGAAAAACTGTTTTTT. It codes for CASSPDTNNEKLFF.

The chain recombines TRBV2 with TRBJ2-1, with no clear D. This CDR3 contains 13 residues. Trimming removed 6 bases from V and 9 bases from J, with 15 bases in between. Germline-derived CDR1 and CDR2 are SNHLY and FYNNEI. The DNA for the CDR3 is TGTGCCAGCAGGGACGGACCCCTAGGTGAGCAGTTCTTC. Residues: CASRDGPLGEQFF.

This chain joins TRBV7-2 and TRBJ2-7; maybe TRBD2 (5 bases). Trimming stripped 6 bases from V and 2 bases from J, with 14 bases between. Per germline, CDR1 SGHTA and CDR2 FQGNSA. CDR3 length: 14 residues. As DNA, the CDR3 is TGTGCCAGCAGTGATACAGCCGGGGCCTACGAGCAGTACTTC. It specifies CASSDTAGAYEQYF. The full variable domain, in which reference TRBV7-2 and TRBJ2-7 provide the parts outside the CDR3, is GAGVSQSPSNKVTEKGKDVELRCDPISGHTALYWYRQSLGQGLEFLIYFQGNSAPDKSGLPSDRFSAERTGGSVSTLTIQRTQQEDSAVYLCASSDTAGAYEQYFGPGTRLTVT.

V gene TRBV6-5 combines with J gene TRBJ2-1; 8 positions agree with TRBD2. This CDR3 comprises 14 residues. The germline V gene has CDR1 MNHEY and CDR2 SVGAGI. The junction had 5 bases not matched to a gene; V was cut back by 4 bases and J by 6 bases. The CDR3 DNA follows: TGTGCCAGCAGTTTCCGGGAGGGTGGCAATGAGCAGTTCTTC. Protein product: CASSFREGGNEQFF.

V and J are TRBV6-5 and TRBJ2-1; 7 nucleotides match TRBD1. V lost 6 bases to trimming and J lost 4 bases; unmatched junction nucleotides: 9. This CDR3 spans 15 amino acids. Germline V lookup: CDR1 MNHEY, CDR2 SVGAGI. DNA of the CDR3: TGTGCCAGCAGCCCCGGGACAGCTATTTACAATGAGCAGTTCTTC. As protein: CASSPGTAIYNEQFF.

The table lists this clone with a few counts. The chain carries TRBV6-5 and TRBJ1-2, with 8 bases identical to TRBD1. Per the germline V gene, CDR1 is MNHEY and CDR2 is SVGAGI. This CDR3 region has 14 residues. The V segment lost 7 bases and the J segment 4 bases; nucleotides outside the gene matches: 8. CDR3 bases: TGTGCCAGCAACGCACAGGGGGGGGGCTATGGCTACACCTTC. Its protein is CASNAQGGGYGYTF.

The gene calls are TRBV7-9 and TRBJ2-3; D remains unclear. The V end was cut by 5 bases, the J end by 4 bases, with 7 bases between. CDR1 and CDR2 from the germline V gene are SEHNR and FQNEAQ (reference sequence). This CDR3 contains 12 residues. CDR3 sequence (DNA): TGTGCCAGCAGCCGAATCTCAGATACGCAGTATTTT. It yields the protein CASSRISDTQYF.

V and J are TRBV9 and TRBJ1-1; a possible D gene is TRBD1 (5 bases). V was clipped by 0 bases and J by 1 base, with 10 bases between them. There are 15 residues in the CDR3. CDR1 SGDLS and CDR2 YYNGEE come from the germline V gene. CDR3 bases: TGTGCCAGCAGCGTAGCAGGGCAGAAGAACACTGAAGCTTTCTTT. This translates into CASSVAGQKNTEAFF.

V gene TRBV7-3 combines with J gene TRBJ2-5; 7 nucleotides agree with TRBD2. Germline assignment: CDR1 SGHTA and CDR2 FQGTGA. The CDR3 contains 13 residues. V shed 6 bases, J shed 5 bases, and the junction held 6 bases outside the gene matches. CDR3 loop: CASSPLSGETQYF. The CDR3 DNA follows: TGTGCCAGCAGTCCTCTTAGCGGGGAGACCCAGTACTTC.

The chain has TRBV19 and TRBJ2-1; the D is unclear. In germline, CDR1 is LNHDA, CDR2 SQIVND (reference sequence). CDR3 length: 12 amino acids. V was clipped by 3 bases and J by 10 bases, with 10 bases between them. The CDR3 bases are TGTGCCAGTAGTATCGGGCTGAACGAGCAGTTCTTC. Protein sequence: CASSIGLNEQFF.